Following are 32 T cell receptor beta chains from one sample sequenced in a study of blood T cell repertoires in COVID-19. Sequencing was performed with immunoSEQ multiplex PCR; in TCRdb, only in-frame clones are kept and a portion is missing. Of just over 250,000 clones detected, 91% appear once; the ten largest clones hold around 2.6%. Sequencing was performed on peripheral blood. The source of these receptors is a person between 18 and 30 years old with COVID-19, enrolled during active disease.

This chain joins TRBV4-1 and TRBJ1-2; D not certain. Trimming took off 1 base at V and 8 bases at J, with 23 bases between the two ends. The V gene's germline CDR1 is MGHRA and CDR2 YSYEKL. The CDR3 runs 17 residues. CDR3 nucleotides: TGCGCCAGCAGCCAAGCAAGTCGTCCCTCCTTATCACTAGGCTACACCTTC. Residues: CASSQASRPSLSLGYTF.

The chain joins TRBV11-3 to TRBJ2-5; D is unresolved. The germline CDR1 and CDR2 sequences are SGHNT and YENEEA. The CDR3 contains 13 residues. Trimming cost V 0 bases and J 3 bases, with 5 bases left between them. The CDR3 here is CASSLDREETQYF. The DNA of the CDR3 is TGTGCCAGCAGCTTAGACCGGGAAGAGACCCAGTACTTC.

This chain uses TRBV5-1 with TRBJ2-2, with 10 bases that match TRBD2. The CDR3 runs to 14 residues. The germline gives CDR1 SGHRS, CDR2 YFSETQ. Germline trimming cut 5 bases from V and 5 bases from J; bases unmatched to any gene: 3. This CDR3 is CASRLAGRTGELFF. CDR3 DNA: TGCGCCAGCAGACTAGCGGGACGAACCGGGGAGCTGTTTTTT.

For the CDR3, the DNA is TGTGCCAGCAGCTTGGTGTCTAGATACCACAATCAGCCCCAGCATTTT. This translates into CASSLVSRYHNQPQHF. The chain links TRBV5-8 to TRBJ1-5; D remains unclear. V was trimmed by 0 bases and J by 3 bases, leaving 13 bases between them. The CDR3 extends over 16 amino acids. The germline V gene encodes CDR1 SGHTS and CDR2 YDEGEE.

This clone was seen once. In DNA, the CDR3 is TGTGCCAGCGCAAGCGAAAAACTGTTTTTT. This translates into CASASEKLFF. The chain is built from TRBV28 and TRBJ1-4; D unclear. V was shortened by 8 bases and J by 8 bases, with 6 bases between the two germline ends. The length of the CDR3 is 10 residues. From germline, CDR1 is MDHEN and CDR2 SYDVKM.

Here the CDR3 reads CASSLASYEQYF. The CDR3 DNA is TGTGCCAGCAGCTTAGCGTCCTACGAGCAGTACTTC. The rearrangement uses TRBV11-2 and TRBJ2-7; no definite D call. The germline V gene encodes CDR1 SGHAT and CDR2 FQNNGV. This CDR3 region has 12 residues. V was shortened by 1 base and J by 1 base, with 2 bases between the two germline ends.

The chain recombines TRBV18 with TRBJ2-1; possible D gene TRBD2, 6 bases. This CDR3 has 15 amino acids. Germline V gene data show CDR1 as KGHSH and CDR2 as LQKENI. V was shortened by 2 bases and J by 4 bases, with 12 bases between the two germline ends. CDR3 loop: CASSPIEGRYNEQFF. DNA for the CDR3: TGTGCCAGCTCACCAATAGAGGGGAGGTACAATGAGCAGTTCTTC.

The chain uses TRBV27 and TRBJ2-7; D uncertain. The CDR3 runs to 13 residues. Per germline, CDR1 MNHEY and CDR2 SMNVEV (reference sequence). Trimming stripped 2 bases from V and 4 bases from J, with 9 bases between. CDR3 sequence (DNA): TGTGCCAGCAGTTTAGGGCCCAAATACGAGCAGTACTTC. Translating it yields CASSLGPKYEQYF.

V and J are TRBV30 and TRBJ2-7, with 11 bases that match TRBD2. Per the germline V gene, CDR1 is GTSNPN and CDR2 is SVGIG (reference sequence). This CDR3 has 17 amino acids. Trimming removed 4 bases from V and 5 bases from J; junction bases left unmatched: 16. As DNA, the CDR3 is TGTGCCTGGATCACTAAGACTAGCGGGAATTTTGTCCACGAGCAGTACTTC. Residues: CAWITKTSGNFVHEQYF.

This clone was picked up a small number of times. The chain combines TRBV28 with TRBJ2-7; 9 nucleotides match TRBD2. Trimming took 5 bases from V and 9 from J; bases not matched to a gene: 11. The CDR3 runs 14 residues. CDR1 and CDR2 (germline): MDHEN, SYDVKM. The CDR3 DNA reads as TGTGCCAGCAGTGAGACTAGCGGTCTTTTTGGGCAGTACTTC. Translated, it gives CASSETSGLFGQYF.

The chain employs TRBV24-1 and TRBJ2-2; D may be TRBD2 (6 bases). This CDR3 is built from 13 residues. The V gene's germline CDR1 is KGHDR and CDR2 SFDVKD. With 10 bases removed from V and 0 bases from J, the gap between germline ends came to 8 bases. This CDR3 is CATAGPNTGELFF. The CDR3 DNA reads TGTGCCACAGCGGGTCCGAACACCGGGGAGCTGTTTTTT.

CDR3 DNA: TGTGCCAGCAGTTCGCACTCGTCCGGGACAGGGGGCACCTACGAGCAGTACTTC. It encodes CASSSHSSGTGGTYEQYF. The chain is built from TRBV27 and TRBJ2-7, with 12 bases aligning to TRBD1. Per the germline V gene, CDR1 is MNHEY and CDR2 is SMNVEV (reference sequence). Trimming cost V 4 bases and J 2 bases; bases outside gene matches: 12. The CDR3 is made up of 18 amino acids.

This CDR3 reads CSAADFNEQFF. CDR3 DNA: TGCAGTGCTGCGGACTTTAATGAGCAGTTCTTC. The rearrangement links TRBV20-1 to TRBJ2-1; TRBD2 is a possible D gene (5 bases). The CDR3 sequence is 11 residues long. From germline, CDR1 is DFQATT and CDR2 SNEGSKA (reference sequence). Trimming removed 5 bases at V and 7 bases at J, with 9 bases between.

The J gene is TRBJ2-2, the V gene TRBV4-3; 10 bases align to TRBD1. This CDR3 has 16 amino acids. Germline values: CDR1 LGHNA, CDR2 YSLEER. Unmatched junction bases numbered 6, after V lost 2 bases and J lost 6 bases. CDR3 sequence reads: CASSQHSGTGAGELFF. The CDR3 region has the DNA TGCGCCAGCAGCCAACACAGCGGGACAGGGGCCGGGGAGCTGTTTTTT.

The chain's CDR3 is CAISEWDRATDTQYF. Here the CDR3 DNA reads TGTGCCATCAGTGAGTGGGACAGGGCGACAGATACGCAGTATTTT. This chain joins TRBV10-3 and TRBJ2-3, with TRBD1 identical over 9 bases. The germline CDR1 and CDR2 sequences are ENHRY and SYGVKD. CDR3 length: 15 amino acids. The V gene end was trimmed by 1 base and the J gene end by 3 bases; junction bases not matched to a gene: 2.

V gene TRBV30 combines with J gene TRBJ2-7; no clear D gene. V lost 2 bases to trimming and J lost 0 bases, with 5 bases between them. Germline V gene lookup returns CDR1 GTSNPN and CDR2 SVGIG (reference sequence). The length of the CDR3 is 12 residues. In DNA, the CDR3 is TGTGCCTGGAGTTACGGCTCCTACGAGCAGTACTTC. Residues: CAWSYGSYEQYF.

The chain employs TRBV21-1 and TRBJ2-3; the DNA was not used to check the table's D call, TRBD2. TRBV21-1 is a pseudogene locus. The CDR3 is made up of 15 amino acids. The CDR3 sequence is CASSGRGTSTDTQYF. DNA of the CDR3: TGTGCCAGCAGTGGACGGGGGACTAGCACAGATACGCAGTATTTT.

The table lists this clone with a count of one. The rearrangement links TRBV27 to TRBJ2-2; no clear D. Per the germline V gene, CDR1 is MNHEY and CDR2 is SMNVEV (reference sequence). The CDR3 contains 17 residues. Deletions cut 2 bases from V and 0 bases from J, with 13 bases between. For the CDR3, the DNA is TGTGCCAGCAGTTTAGCAGAACGAAACGCGAACACCGGGGAGCTGTTTTTT. Translation gives CASSLAERNANTGELFF.

The chain carries TRBV27 and TRBJ1-1; no firm D call. From germline, CDR1 is MNHEY and CDR2 SMNVEV (reference sequence). This CDR3 comprises 15 residues. Trimming removed 5 bases at V and 2 bases at J, with 15 bases between. The chain's CDR3 is CASSPGIMGNTEAFF. As DNA, the CDR3 is TGTGCCAGCAGTCCGGGAATCATGGGCAACACTGAAGCTTTCTTT.

J is TRBJ1-1 and V is TRBV19, with D possibly TRBD1 on 5 matching bases. Deletions cut 6 bases from V and 5 bases from J, with 13 bases between. The germline V gene has CDR1 LNHDA and CDR2 SQIVND (reference sequence). CDR3 length: 13 amino acids. CDR3 region: CASRGEKGTEAFF. CDR3 sequence (DNA): TGTGCCAGTAGAGGGGAAAAGGGAACTGAAGCTTTCTTT. Full variable domain (missing parts from reference TRBV19 and TRBJ1-1): DGGITQSPKYLFRKEGQNVTLSCEQNLNHDAMYWYRQDPGQGLRLIYYSQIVNDFQKGDIAEGYSVSREKKESFPLTVTSAQKNPTAFYLCASRGEKGTEAFFGQGTRLTVV.

The chain employs TRBV7-6 and TRBJ1-4; 7 nucleotides agree with TRBD1. Trimming removed 0 bases from V and 4 bases from J; junction bases left unmatched: 8. Germline V lookup: CDR1 SGHVS, CDR2 FNYEAQ. The CDR3 runs to 17 residues. CDR3 protein: CASSLAAWDSYNEKLFF. CDR3 coding DNA: TGTGCCAGCAGCTTAGCAGCCTGGGACAGCTATAATGAAAAACTGTTTTTT.

The rearrangement links TRBV19 to TRBJ1-1; D call uncertain. This CDR3 comprises 13 residues. Looked up from germline, CDR1 is LNHDA and CDR2 is SQIVND (reference sequence). V was pared by 5 bases and J by 2 bases, with 9 bases between. The CDR3 is CASSAAVNTEAFF. For the CDR3, the DNA is TGTGCCAGTAGTGCCGCAGTTAACACTGAAGCTTTCTTT.

The V call is TRBV30, the J call TRBJ2-7, with 8 bases lining up with TRBD2. CDR3 length: 14 residues. CDR1 is GTSNPN and CDR2 is SVGIG in the germline V gene (reference sequence). V shed 2 bases, J shed 5 bases, and the junction held 8 bases outside the gene matches. CDR3 sequence reads: CAWSSLAGYNEQYF. The CDR3 DNA reads TGTGCCTGGAGTTCATTAGCGGGGTACAACGAGCAGTACTTC.

The chain uses TRBV6-5 and TRBJ1-2, with a tentative D call TRBD1 (6 bases). Trimming took off 9 bases at V and 0 bases at J, with 17 bases between the two ends. This CDR3 is built from 15 residues. Germline V gene data show CDR1 as MNHEY and CDR2 as SVGAGI. CDR3 nucleotides: TGTGCCAGTTCTACAGGGAGAGCGGCTAACTATGGCTACACCTTC. Translated, it gives CASSTGRAANYGYTF.

This clone was recorded only once. The DNA for the CDR3 is TGTGCCACCAGTGCCCATCCGGGGACAGGCCCATCCTCCAACTATGGCTACACCTTC. This sequence encodes CATSAHPGTGPSSNYGYTF. The chain is built from TRBV24-1 and TRBJ1-2; 8 bases are a match to TRBD1. From germline, CDR1 is KGHDR and CDR2 SFDVKD. V was pared by 5 bases and J by 2 bases, with 18 bases of the junction left unmatched. The CDR3 has 19 residues.

This sequence joins TRBV5-4 and TRBJ2-7; perhaps TRBD2 as D (5 bases). Germline V gene lookup returns CDR1 SGHNT and CDR2 YYREEE (reference sequence). V lost 2 bases, J lost 2 bases, and 5 bases lay in between. The CDR3 spans 12 residues. The CDR3 coding sequence is TGTGCCAGCAGCTTCGGGACCTACGAGCAGTACTTC. Translating gives CASSFGTYEQYF.

The J gene is TRBJ2-1, the V gene TRBV4-1; D may be TRBD1 (6 bases). Germline V lookup: CDR1 MGHRA, CDR2 YSYEKL. V was shortened by 1 base and J by 9 bases, with 19 bases between the two germline ends. The CDR3 is 16 amino acids. The CDR3 loop reads CASSQGFFYRAGEQFF. The CDR3 DNA reads as TGCGCCAGCAGCCAAGGTTTTTTTTACAGGGCAGGTGAGCAGTTCTTC.

This sequence joins TRBV29-1 and TRBJ2-3; possibly TRBD1 for D (5 bases). The V and J ends lost 4 bases and 6 bases respectively, with 14 bases between them. CDR3 length: 13 amino acids. The germline V gene has CDR1 SQVTM and CDR2 ANQGSEA. The CDR3, as DNA: TGCAGCGTTGTTTGGCAGGGAAGTGATACGCAGTATTTT. Translation: CSVVWQGSDTQYF.

Comment on this clone: Additional DNA sequences in this sample encode the identical CDR3. This sequence joins TRBV19 and TRBJ1-5; 7 bases are shared with TRBD1. The length of the CDR3 is 15 residues. With 1 base clipped from V and 4 bases from J, the junction kept 4 bases outside the gene matches. Germline lookup yields CDR1 LNHDA and CDR2 SQIVND (reference sequence). CDR3 sequence (DNA): TGTGCCAGTAGTATAGGACAGGGAGGAAATCAGCCCCAGCATTTT. This codes for CASSIGQGGNQPQHF. Complete variable domain (other parts from reference TRBV19 and TRBJ1-5): DGGITQSPKYLFRKEGQNVTLSCEQNLNHDAMYWYRQDPGQGLRLIYYSQIVNDFQKGDIAEGYSVSREKKESFPLTVTSAQKNPTAFYLCASSIGQGGNQPQHFGDGTRLSIL.

The chain couples TRBV9 to TRBJ2-7; 9 nucleotides agree with TRBD2. CDR3 length: 18 amino acids. Germline V gene lookup returns CDR1 SGDLS and CDR2 YYNGEE. The ends lost 0 bases at V and 5 bases at J; junction bases unmatched: 15. The CDR3 sequence: CASSVAPGGAGGPHEQYF. CDR3 nucleotide sequence: TGTGCCAGCAGCGTAGCACCGGGGGGAGCGGGAGGTCCCCACGAGCAGTACTTC.

V and J are TRBV7-9 and TRBJ2-7; possibly TRBD2 for D (5 bases). From germline, CDR1 is SEHNR and CDR2 FQNEAQ (reference sequence). V shed 5 bases and J shed 1 base, with 15 bases lying between them. The CDR3 totals 15 residues. CDR3 sequence (DNA): TGTGCCAGCAGCCCCCCAGCGGCGCCTTCCTACGAGCAGTACTTC. This gives the protein CASSPPAAPSYEQYF.

The V gene is TRBV7-8, the J gene TRBJ2-7; TRBD1 matches at 7 bases. Germline loops: CDR1 SGHVS, CDR2 FQNEAQ. V lost 5 bases, J lost 0 bases, and 10 bases stayed unmatched. There are 16 residues in the CDR3. CDR3 sequence (DNA): TGTGCCAGCAGCCTACCGACAGGGTCTCGCTCCTACGAGCAGTACTTC. Translating it yields CASSLPTGSRSYEQYF.